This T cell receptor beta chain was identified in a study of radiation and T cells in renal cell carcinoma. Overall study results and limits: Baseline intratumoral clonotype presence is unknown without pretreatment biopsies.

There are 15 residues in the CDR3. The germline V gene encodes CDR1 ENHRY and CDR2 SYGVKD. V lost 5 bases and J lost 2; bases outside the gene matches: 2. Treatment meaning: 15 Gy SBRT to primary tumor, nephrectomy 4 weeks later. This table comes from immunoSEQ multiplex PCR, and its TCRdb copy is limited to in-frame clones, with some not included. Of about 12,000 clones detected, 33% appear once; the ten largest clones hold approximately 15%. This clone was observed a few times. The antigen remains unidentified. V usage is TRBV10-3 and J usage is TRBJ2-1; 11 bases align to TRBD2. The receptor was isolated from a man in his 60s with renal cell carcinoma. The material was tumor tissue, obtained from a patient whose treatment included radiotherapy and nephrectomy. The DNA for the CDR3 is TGTGCCATCAGTACGGGACTAGCGGCCTACAATGAGCAGTTCTTC. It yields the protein CAISTGLAAYNEQFF.